The 8 T cell receptor beta chains reported below all come from one sample, sequenced in a study of spatial heterogeneity in lung cancer. Documented time point: sample taken at primary tumor resection. TCRdb fed the 5' RACE reads into MiXCR, producing one record per CDR3 protein. Among about 21,000 distinct CDR3 sequences, approximately 4.2% were seen once, and the ten largest hold around 7%. The sequencing here drew on PBMCs, taken at surgery. The receptors were gathered from a male donor with early-stage non-small cell lung cancer.

This clonotype was counted ten times or more. Written as DNA, the CDR3 is TGTGCCAGCAGCCAACCGTTCAGGGAACTCATGGATGGCTACACCTTC. Translating gives CASSQPFRELMDGYTF. This chain uses TRBV4-2 with TRBJ1-2; D possibly corresponds to TRBD1 (5 bases). The V end was cut by 2 bases, the J end by 6 bases, with 19 bases between. The germline V gene encodes CDR1 LGHNA and CDR2 YNFKEQ. The CDR3 runs to 16 residues.

In this sample, this clonotype turned up many times. The junction does not match germline at one end; this may be a read error. J is TRBJ2-7 and V is TRBV6-5; weak D call: TRBD2 (5 bases). The CDR3 covers 13 residues. Germline V gene sequence: CDR1 MNHEY, CDR2 SVGAGI. This CDR3 reads CASSDSGAYEQYF. For the CDR3, the DNA is TGTGCCAGCAGTGACTCCGGGGCCTACGAGCAGTACTTC.

This clonotype came up many times. This chain joins TRBV4-1 and TRBJ2-3; tentative D call: TRBD1 (5 bases). The CDR3 spans 15 residues. V was trimmed by 0 bases and J by 3 bases, leaving 10 bases between them. Germline V lookup: CDR1 MGHRA, CDR2 YSYEKL. CDR3 coding DNA: TGCGCCAGCAGCCAAGATCCCAGGGCAACAGATACGCAGTATTTT. It is translated as CASSQDPRATDTQYF.

This clonotype was seen many times. The CDR3 is CASSPPTGLDFSEQFF. In DNA, the CDR3 is TGTGCCAGCTCACCACCGACGGGACTAGATTTTAGTGAGCAGTTCTTC. The gene calls are TRBV18 and TRBJ2-1; TRBD2 aligns across 8 bases. Germline V gene lookup returns CDR1 KGHSH and CDR2 LQKENI. The CDR3 has 16 residues. V gave up 0 bases and J gave up 9 bases; unmatched junction bases: 10. The full variable domain, rest sourced from reference TRBV18 and TRBJ2-1, is NAGVMQNPRHLVRRRGQEARLRCSPMKGHSHVYWYRQLPEEGLKFMVYLQKENIIDESGMPKERFSAEFPKEGPSILRIQQVVRGDSAAYFCASSPPTGLDFSEQFFGPGTRLTVL.

This clonotype has at least ten counts. The rearrangement links TRBV6-5 to TRBJ2-5, with TRBD1 identical over 9 bases. CDR1 is MNHEY and CDR2 is SVGAGI in the germline V gene. The junction had 3 bases not matched to a gene; V was cut back by 6 bases and J by 4 bases. The CDR3 runs to 13 residues. CDR3 DNA: TGTGCCAGCAGACTGGGACAGGGAGAGACCCAGTACTTC. It specifies CASRLGQGETQYF.

This clonotype was observed a few times. CDR3 loop: CATSRDPASRETQYF. The CDR3 bases are TGTGCCACCAGCAGAGATCCAGCTAGCAGGGAGACCCAGTACTTC. The V and J genes are TRBV15 and TRBJ2-5; D is perhaps TRBD2 (5 bases). V dropped 0 bases and J dropped 5 bases, with 13 bases sitting between them. Germline CDR1 and CDR2: LNHNV and YYDKDF (reference sequence). The CDR3 contains 15 residues.

This clonotype has a count of ten or more. The chain has TRBV2 and TRBJ2-7; D not certain. This CDR3 comprises 12 residues. CDR1 and CDR2 (germline): SNHLY, FYNNEI. The V gene lost 1 base and the J gene lost 1 base, with 2 bases spanning the gap. The CDR3 nucleotides are TGTGCCAGCAGTGAAGGGTCCTACGAGCAGTACTTC. It yields the protein CASSEGSYEQYF. Together with reference TRBV2 and TRBJ2-7, the CDR3 gives the full variable domain: EPEVTQTPSHQVTQMGQEVILRCVPISNHLYFYWYRQILGQKVEFLVSFYNNEISEKSEIFDDQFSVERPDGSNFTLKIRSTKLEDSAMYFCASSEGSYEQYFGPGTRLTVT.

This clonotype was counted ten times or more. The rearrangement links TRBV5-1 to TRBJ2-3; TRBD2 aligns across 7 bases. Germline-derived CDR1 and CDR2 are SGHRS and YFSETQ. The CDR3 is 17 residues long. Unmatched junction bases numbered 12, after V lost 4 bases and J lost 1 base. The CDR3 nucleotides read TGCGCCAGCAGCCCGAGAGGGGAGGGACTCGGCACAGATACGCAGTATTTT. This encodes CASSPRGEGLGTDTQYF.